The next 27 T cell receptor beta chains were all read from a single sample in a study of Ad26.COV2.S vaccination and SARS-CoV-2 variants. Documented treatment: some 20 received Ad26.COV2.S at low or high dose, single or two shots; a few received placebo; per-sample allocation not given. Each sample was drawn 63 days after the first injection (of vaccine or placebo). Sequencing was performed with immunoSEQ multiplex PCR; in TCRdb, only in-frame clones are kept and a portion is missing. The table shows about 680,000 clones, with 70% to 90% occurring only once. The starting material was peripheral blood, obtained in a trial of Ad26.COV2.S vaccine versus placebo. These TCRs come from a person aged 18-65 years who received the Ad26.COV2.S COVID-19 vaccine or a placebo.

Turning to this clone: Additional DNA sequences in this sample encode the identical CDR3. The chain combines TRBV7-2 with TRBJ1-5; no reliable D call. V lost 2 bases and J 2 bases, leaving 4 bases between the germline ends. The CDR3 covers 13 residues. The V gene's germline CDR1 is SGHTA and CDR2 FQGNSA. CDR3 amino acids: CASSLTGNQPQHF. The CDR3 DNA follows: TGTGCCAGCAGCTTAACAGGCAATCAGCCCCAGCATTTT. The variable domain in full, with the rest retrieved from reference TRBV7-2 and TRBJ1-5, is GAGVSQSPSNKVTEKGKDVELRCDPISGHTALYWYRQSLGQGLEFLIYFQGNSAPDKSGLPSDRFSAERTGGSVSTLTIQRTQQEDSAVYLCASSLTGNQPQHFGDGTRLSIL.

The chain employs TRBV9 and TRBJ1-2; tentative D call: TRBD1 (5 bases). Trimming took 0 bases from V and 4 from J, leaving 7 bases between them. CDR3 length: 13 residues. Germline lookup yields CDR1 SGDLS and CDR2 YYNGEE. In nucleotides, the CDR3 is TGTGCCAGCAGCGTAGGGGGCGGCTATGGCTACACCTTC. It translates to CASSVGGGYGYTF.

As to this clone: Other DNA sequences of this sample code for an identical CDR3. The genes are TRBV18 and TRBJ2-1, with D perhaps TRBD1 (5 bases). CDR1 is KGHSH and CDR2 is LQKENI in the germline V gene. The CDR3 runs 13 residues. Trimming stripped 0 bases from V and 8 bases from J, with 8 bases between. For the CDR3, the DNA is TGTGCCAGCTCACCACCTAGCAGGGATGAGCAGTTCTTC. Its translation is CASSPPSRDEQFF.

The V gene is TRBV30, the J gene TRBJ2-7; D remains unclear. Per germline, CDR1 GTSNPN and CDR2 SVGIG (reference sequence). This CDR3 has 10 residues. V was pared by 4 bases and J by 5 bases, with 6 bases between. In DNA form, the CDR3 reads TGTGCCTGGAACCCCCACGAGCAGTACTTC. Its translation: CAWNPHEQYF.

The chain couples TRBV5-4 to TRBJ2-1, with TRBD2 matching over 7 bases. This CDR3 spans 16 amino acids. Germline V gene lookup returns CDR1 SGHNT and CDR2 YYREEE (reference sequence). J lost 0 bases, V lost 6 bases, and 9 bases had no gene match. CDR3 DNA sequence: TGTGCCAGCAACTATATGGGCGGGAGCTCCTACAATGAGCAGTTCTTC. The encoded protein is CASNYMGGSSYNEQFF.

The chain combines TRBV3-1 (or the pseudogene TRBV3-2) with TRBJ1-2; 10 bases fit TRBD1. CDR3 length: 16 residues. V lost 4 bases to trimming and J lost 3 bases; unmatched junction nucleotides: 8. The germline V gene has CDR1 LGHDT and CDR2 YNNKEL (reference sequence). The CDR3 reads CASSRSGTGDDYGYTF. CDR3 bases: TGTGCCAGCAGCCGGTCCGGGACAGGGGATGACTATGGCTACACCTTC.

The chain couples TRBV5-4 to TRBJ1-3; no clear D. Germline CDR1 reads SGHNT; CDR2 reads YYREEE (reference sequence). Trimming removed 4 bases from V and 0 bases from J, with 11 bases in between. The CDR3 consists of 15 residues. The CDR3 protein is CASSPTLSSGNTIYF. CDR3 sequence (DNA): TGTGCCAGCAGCCCAACCTTGAGCTCTGGAAACACCATATATTTT.

In its sample, this clone was seen a few times. Other nucleotide sequences from this sample produce the same CDR3. The chain has TRBV11-2 and TRBJ2-3, with D uncertain. Germline V gives CDR1 SGHAT, CDR2 FQNNGV. CDR3 length: 11 amino acids. V dropped 1 base and J dropped 5 bases, with 1 base sitting between them. The CDR3 sequence is CASSLGDTQYF. The CDR3, as DNA: TGTGCCAGCAGCTTAGGAGATACGCAGTATTTT.

This chain connects TRBV24-1 to TRBJ2-1; D is possibly TRBD1 or TRBD2 (5 bases each). The CDR3 loop spans 16 amino acids. V shed 9 bases and J shed 2 bases, with 19 bases lying between them. Germline values: CDR1 KGHDR, CDR2 SFDVKD. The CDR3 DNA reads TGTGCCACCTCCCGAGCCTCGGGGCCGACCTACAATGAGCAGTTCTTC. This encodes CATSRASGPTYNEQFF.

The sample holds one count of this clone. This chain connects TRBV25-1 to TRBJ2-5; TRBD1 might be the D (6 bases). The CDR3 extends over 13 amino acids. Germline V gives CDR1 MGHDK, CDR2 SYGVNS. V dropped 8 bases and J dropped 5 bases, with 15 bases sitting between them. In DNA form, the CDR3 reads TGTGCCAGCGGCATAGGGGGTCTCGAGACCCAGTACTTC. This sequence encodes CASGIGGLETQYF.

The chain has TRBV7-9 and TRBJ1-2, with unresolved D. Looked up from germline, CDR1 is SEHNR and CDR2 is FQNEAQ (reference sequence). The CDR3 spans 15 residues. V lost 4 bases and J lost 0, with 12 bases in between. CDR3 nucleotides: TGTGCCAGCAGCTGGTTTGGCGACGCTAACTATGGCTACACCTTC. Protein product: CASSWFGDANYGYTF.

This chain links TRBV14 with TRBJ1-2; D gene unclear. Trimming removed 4 bases from V and 1 base from J, with 16 bases in between. From germline, CDR1 is SGHDN and CDR2 FVKESK. The CDR3 is 16 amino acids. The CDR3 reads CASSPGIYPFNYGYTF. The CDR3 DNA reads TGTGCCAGCAGCCCTGGGATTTACCCCTTTAACTATGGCTACACCTTC.

V gene TRBV29-1 combines with J gene TRBJ1-2; D remains unclear. The germline V gene has CDR1 SQVTM and CDR2 ANQGSEA. The V end was cut by 4 bases, the J end by 8 bases, with 14 bases between. The CDR3 is made up of 12 amino acids. The CDR3 DNA sequence: TGCAGCGTTGCTGACACTGGGGAGGGCTACACCTTC. This sequence encodes CSVADTGEGYTF.

V gene TRBV7-6 combines with J gene TRBJ2-1, with 11 bases aligning to TRBD2. V was pared by 5 bases and J by 0 bases, with 9 bases of the junction left unmatched. Germline V lookup: CDR1 SGHVS, CDR2 FNYEAQ. The CDR3 runs to 18 residues. The DNA for the CDR3 is TGTGCCAGCAGCGAGCTGACTAGCGGGGCTAGCTCCTACAATGAGCAGTTCTTC. This codes for CASSELTSGASSYNEQFF.

The V gene is TRBV6-1, the J gene TRBJ2-1; the D is unclear. This CDR3 region has 16 residues. Trimming stripped 4 bases from V and 7 bases from J, with 20 bases between. Per the germline V gene, CDR1 is MNHNS and CDR2 is SASEGT. The CDR3 DNA sequence: TGTGCCAGCAGTGCGGGCTATACGCCCGCTTGGAATGAGCAGTTCTTC. Protein product: CASSAGYTPAWNEQFF.

A remark on this clone: This sample also contains other DNA sequences that code for the same CDR3. V and J are TRBV30 and TRBJ1-2, with TRBD1 matching 10 bases. J lost 5 bases, V lost 2 bases, and 2 bases had no gene match. In germline, CDR1 is GTSNPN, CDR2 SVGIG (reference sequence). The CDR3 is 13 amino acids. The CDR3 loop is CAWSRQGAYGYTF. The DNA of the CDR3 is TGTGCCTGGAGTCGACAGGGGGCATATGGCTACACCTTC.

This clone came up once. The V and J genes are TRBV7-2 and TRBJ2-1; 10 bases agree with TRBD2. This CDR3 has 18 amino acids. Germline loops: CDR1 SGHTA, CDR2 FQGNSA. The V and J ends lost 1 base and 7 bases, in that order; junction bases with no gene match: 13. CDR3 residues: CASSLGPPQAGGQNEQFF. The CDR3 nucleotides are TGTGCCAGCAGCTTAGGCCCCCCTCAAGCGGGGGGGCAGAATGAGCAGTTCTTC.

This chain connects TRBV10-3 to TRBJ2-7; 10 bases align to TRBD2. The CDR3 runs to 15 residues. V was pared by 6 bases and J by 4 bases, with 9 bases of the junction left unmatched. Germline V gene lookup returns CDR1 ENHRY and CDR2 SYGVKD. DNA for the CDR3: TGTGCCATCAGGGACGAGCGGGAGGGCCGGTACGAGCAGTACTTC. It is translated as CAIRDEREGRYEQYF.

The chain has TRBV19 and TRBJ2-7; maybe TRBD1 (6 bases). The V gene's germline CDR1 is LNHDA and CDR2 SQIVND (reference sequence). V was trimmed by 2 bases and J by 3 bases, leaving 11 bases between them. The CDR3 covers 14 residues. Here the CDR3 reads CASSIRGNNYEQYF. The DNA of the CDR3 is TGTGCCAGTAGTATAAGGGGGAACAACTACGAGCAGTACTTC.

About this clone itself: This sample includes further DNA sequences coding for the same CDR3. The V call is TRBV19, the J call TRBJ1-5; TRBD1 aligns across 8 bases. Germline V gives CDR1 LNHDA, CDR2 SQIVND (reference sequence). V was pared by 5 bases and J by 2 bases, with 2 bases of the junction left unmatched. This CDR3 is built from 14 residues. The CDR3 spells CASSLTGGNQPQHF. Here the CDR3 DNA reads TGTGCCAGTAGTTTGACAGGGGGCAATCAGCCCCAGCATTTT.

The J gene is TRBJ1-4, the V gene TRBV5-6; the match to TRBD1 covers 7 bases. The V segment lost 0 bases and the J segment 0 bases; nucleotides outside the gene matches: 2. This CDR3 is built from 16 residues. Germline lookup yields CDR1 SGHDT and CDR2 YYEEEE. CDR3 coding DNA: TGTGCCAGCAGCTTGGAGGGGGCGGCAACTAATGAAAAACTGTTTTTT. Protein: CASSLEGAATNEKLFF.

CDR3 residues: CASSYRTNEAFF. The CDR3 DNA follows: TGTGCCAGCAGTTATAGGACAAATGAAGCTTTCTTT. The rearrangement links TRBV6-2 or TRBV6-3 to TRBJ1-1, with D perhaps matching TRBD1 (5 bases). This CDR3 region has 12 residues. Germline V gene data show CDR1 as MNHEY and CDR2 as SVGEGT. V gave up 3 bases and J gave up 7 bases, with 9 bases separating them.

The chain uses TRBV27 and TRBJ2-7; 8 positions match TRBD2. V was clipped by 2 bases and J by 7 bases; unmatched bases: 4. The CDR3 loop spans 13 amino acids. Germline V gives CDR1 MNHEY, CDR2 SMNVEV (reference sequence). The CDR3 sequence: CASSLREGREQYF. In nucleotides, the CDR3 is TGTGCCAGCAGTTTACGGGAGGGGAGGGAGCAGTACTTC.

The chain links TRBV6-5 to TRBJ2-2; 8 bases match TRBD1. The CDR3 sequence is 15 residues long. Germline trimming cut 0 bases from V and 5 bases from J; bases unmatched to any gene: 2. Germline CDR1 and CDR2: MNHEY and SVGAGI. CDR3 sequence (DNA): TGTGCCAGCAGTTACTCGGACAGGGCAACCGGGGAGCTGTTTTTT. It specifies CASSYSDRATGELFF.

The chain carries TRBV7-9 and TRBJ1-1; no clear D gene. V shed 1 base and J shed 8 bases, with 8 bases lying between them. Germline lookup yields CDR1 SEHNR and CDR2 FQNEAQ (reference sequence). CDR3 length: 12 amino acids. CDR3 DNA: TGTGCCAGCAGCTTAGGGCGGACCGAAGCTTTCTTT. Translating gives CASSLGRTEAFF.

The chain carries TRBV6-2 or TRBV6-3 and TRBJ1-1; no clear D. With 0 bases removed from V and 5 bases from J, the gap between germline ends came to 13 bases. Germline V CDR1 and CDR2: MNHEY, SVGEGT. The CDR3 spans 15 residues. Here the CDR3 DNA reads TGTGCCAGCAGTTACTCCCCGGGTCGGGGAACTGAAGCTTTCTTT. Amino acid sequence: CASSYSPGRGTEAFF.

This clone came up a few times. The rearrangement links TRBV4-3 to TRBJ1-6; no reliable D call. The CDR3 is 17 residues long. The V gene lost 0 bases and the J gene lost 0 bases, with 9 bases spanning the gap. The germline V gene encodes CDR1 LGHNA and CDR2 YSLEER. The CDR3: CASSQDSVSSYNSPLHF. As DNA, the CDR3 is TGCGCCAGCAGCCAAGATTCGGTTAGCTCCTATAATTCACCCCTCCACTTT.